A selection of T cell receptor beta chains follows, all from one sample in a study of human T cells and chemical hapten exposure. TCRdb independently ran MiXCR on the RACE reads; one entry per CDR3 protein. The table includes fewer than 200,000 distinct CDR3 sequences, about a quarter detected once. Source: whole blood, taken in connection with sensitization to the hapten diphenylcyclopropenone (DPC). The origin of the receptors is a woman aged 18 to 35 with alopecia areata. Some clones in this sample may be carry-over from other donors' samples. CDR3s include the opening cysteine and the closing phenylalanine or tryptophan. The D gene is left open where the match is weak. Rows may omit the clone size; those that give it use once, few, many or a size class.

CASSWGETQYF | TGTGCCAGCAGCTGGGGAGAGACCCAGTACTTC | 11 | TRBV7-2 | many | TRBJ2-5 | .
CSVGQGTTEAFF | TGCAGCGTGGGACAGGGTACGACTGAAGCTTTCTTT | 12 | TRBV29-1 | many | TRBJ1-1 | TRBD1
CASSDSTSGGDTQYF | TGTGCCAGCAGTGACTCGACTAGCGGGGGGGATACGCAGTATTTT | 15 | TRBV6-4 | . | TRBJ2-3 | TRBD2
CASSLGGLSKAKNIQYF | TGTGCCAGCAGCTTGGGGGGGCTAAGCAAGGCCAAAAACATTCAGTACTTC | 17 | TRBV7-2 | . | TRBJ2-4 | .
CSAGDRSRGTEAFF | TGCAGTGCTGGGGACAGGTCCAGGGGCACTGAAGCTTTCTTT | 14 | TRBV20-1 | . | TRBJ1-1 | TRBD1
CASSTLYEQYF | TGTGCCAGCAGTACCCTCTACGAGCAGTACTTC | 11 | TRBV6-2/TRBV6-3 | many | TRBJ2-7 | .
CASSQAGTRGNTIYF | TGCGCCAGCAGCCAAGCAGGGACGCGAGGAAACACCATATATTTT | 15 | TRBV4-3 | . | TRBJ1-3 | .
CSVADFGSNTGELFF | TGCAGCGTTGCGGACTTTGGCAGTAACACCGGGGAGCTGTTTTTT | 15 | TRBV29-1 | . | TRBJ2-2 | .
CASSLSQLVGQYF | TGTGCCAGCAGCTTATCCCAACTAGTGGGCCAGTACTTC | 13 | TRBV7-2 | few | TRBJ2-5 | .
CAWSGSPWRGEYNEQFF | TGTGCCTGGAGCGGTTCACCTTGGAGGGGGGAATACAATGAGCAGTTCTTC | 17 | TRBV30 | . | TRBJ2-1 | .
CASREQGTEKLFF | TGTGCCAGCAGGGAACAGGGGACTGAAAAACTGTTTTTT | 13 | TRBV2 | . | TRBJ1-4 | TRBD1
CASRVGAEAFF | TGTGCCAGCAGAGTCGGAGCTGAAGCTTTCTTT | 11 | TRBV6-2/TRBV6-3 | few | TRBJ1-1 | .
CASSPPGGTYEQYF | TGTGCCAGCTCACCACCGGGTGGAACCTACGAGCAGTACTTC | 14 | TRBV18 | . | TRBJ2-7 | .
CASSQPTGVGETQYF | TGCGCCAGCAGCCAGCCCACAGGGGTAGGAGAGACCCAGTACTTC | 15 | TRBV4-1 | . | TRBJ2-5 | TRBD1
CASSRLSVQETQYF | TGCGCCAGCAGCCGGCTGAGCGTACAAGAGACCCAGTACTTC | 14 | TRBV5-1 | few | TRBJ2-5 | .
CASSLGRTVNNEQFF | TGTGCCAGCAGCTTAGGGCGAACCGTCAACAATGAGCAGTTCTTC | 15 | TRBV7-3 | . | TRBJ2-1 | .
CASSQDQGLGNEQFF | TGCGCCAGCAGCCAAGATCAGGGGTTAGGCAATGAGCAGTTCTTC | 15 | TRBV4-1 | . | TRBJ2-1 | .
CASSSGQGAPEQYF | TGTGCCAGCAGCTCAGGACAGGGGGCCCCCGAGCAGTACTTC | 14 | TRBV5-4 | . | TRBJ2-7 | TRBD1
CASSLVAARGPYNEQFF | TGTGCCAGCAGCTTAGTTGCGGCCAGAGGGCCCTACAATGAGCAGTTCTTC | 17 | TRBV7-2 | . | TRBJ2-1 | .
CSARGGGRIDTGELFF | TGCAGTGCTAGAGGTGGGGGGCGCATCGACACCGGGGAGCTGTTTTTT | 16 | TRBV20-1 | . | TRBJ2-2 | .
CASSPGTTNTGELFF | TGTGCCAGCAGCCCTGGGACAACGAACACCGGGGAGCTGTTTTTT | 15 | TRBV9 | . | TRBJ2-2 | .
CASSQETTNEKLFF | TGCGCCAGCAGCCAAGAAACAACTAATGAAAAACTGTTTTTT | 14 | TRBV4-1 | few | TRBJ1-4 | .
CASSQGMNTEAFF | TGCGCCAGCAGCCAGGGGATGAACACTGAAGCTTTCTTT | 13 | TRBV5-1 | few | TRBJ1-1 | .
CASSLGPGLAYNEQFF | TGTGCCAGCAGCTTAGGACCGGGACTAGCGTACAATGAGCAGTTCTTC | 16 | TRBV7-9 | . | TRBJ2-1 | TRBD2
CSVEDRGNYEQYF | TGCAGCGTTGAAGACAGGGGGAACTACGAGCAGTACTTC | 13 | TRBV29-1 | . | TRBJ2-7 | TRBD1
CASSAASGLTYNEQFF | TGTGCCAGCAGTGCCGCTAGCGGCCTCACCTACAATGAGCAGTTCTTC | 16 | TRBV25-1 | . | TRBJ2-1 | TRBD2
CASSVQGAYSATNEKLFF | TGTGCCAGCAGCGTCCAGGGGGCCTACTCTGCAACTAATGAAAAACTGTTTTTT | 18 | TRBV4-2 | . | TRBJ1-4 | TRBD1
CASSQEALAGTTDTQYF | TGTGCCAGCTCACAGGAAGCACTAGCGGGGACCACAGATACGCAGTATTTT | 17 | TRBV18 | many | TRBJ2-3 | TRBD2
CASSFFPSADNEQFF | TGTGCCAGCAGTTTTTTCCCTAGCGCGGACAATGAGCAGTTCTTC | 15 | TRBV28 | . | TRBJ2-1 | .
CASSLHDRVAEAFF | TGTGCCAGCAGCCTTCACGACAGGGTTGCTGAAGCTTTCTTT | 14 | TRBV3-1 | . | TRBJ1-1 | TRBD1
CSVVVGAYNEQFF | TGCAGCGTTGTGGTGGGAGCCTACAATGAGCAGTTCTTC | 13 | TRBV29-1 | many | TRBJ2-1 | .
CSAREIGYGYTF | TGCAGTGCTAGGGAGATAGGCTATGGCTACACCTTC | 12 | TRBV20-1 | . | TRBJ1-2 | .
CASSSRQPHGYTF | TGTGCCAGCAGTTCTAGACAGCCTCATGGCTACACCTTC | 13 | TRBV27 | . | TRBJ1-2 | .
CASSLNREEQFF | TGCGCCAGCAGCCTAAATAGGGAAGAGCAGTTCTTC | 12 | TRBV5-1 | few | TRBJ2-1 | .
CASSLVQLRGPGTQYF | TGTGCCAGCAGCTTAGTCCAGTTGAGGGGTCCGGGGACCCAGTACTTC | 16 | TRBV7-2 | . | TRBJ2-5 | .
CASSLGTQRRTDTQYF | TGCGCCAGCAGCTTGGGTACCCAGCGGCGCACAGATACGCAGTATTTT | 16 | TRBV5-1 | . | TRBJ2-3 | .
CASSFQGAGGELFF | TGTGCCAGCAGTTTTCAGGGGGCAGGAGGGGAGCTGTTTTTT | 14 | TRBV27 | few | TRBJ2-2 | TRBD1